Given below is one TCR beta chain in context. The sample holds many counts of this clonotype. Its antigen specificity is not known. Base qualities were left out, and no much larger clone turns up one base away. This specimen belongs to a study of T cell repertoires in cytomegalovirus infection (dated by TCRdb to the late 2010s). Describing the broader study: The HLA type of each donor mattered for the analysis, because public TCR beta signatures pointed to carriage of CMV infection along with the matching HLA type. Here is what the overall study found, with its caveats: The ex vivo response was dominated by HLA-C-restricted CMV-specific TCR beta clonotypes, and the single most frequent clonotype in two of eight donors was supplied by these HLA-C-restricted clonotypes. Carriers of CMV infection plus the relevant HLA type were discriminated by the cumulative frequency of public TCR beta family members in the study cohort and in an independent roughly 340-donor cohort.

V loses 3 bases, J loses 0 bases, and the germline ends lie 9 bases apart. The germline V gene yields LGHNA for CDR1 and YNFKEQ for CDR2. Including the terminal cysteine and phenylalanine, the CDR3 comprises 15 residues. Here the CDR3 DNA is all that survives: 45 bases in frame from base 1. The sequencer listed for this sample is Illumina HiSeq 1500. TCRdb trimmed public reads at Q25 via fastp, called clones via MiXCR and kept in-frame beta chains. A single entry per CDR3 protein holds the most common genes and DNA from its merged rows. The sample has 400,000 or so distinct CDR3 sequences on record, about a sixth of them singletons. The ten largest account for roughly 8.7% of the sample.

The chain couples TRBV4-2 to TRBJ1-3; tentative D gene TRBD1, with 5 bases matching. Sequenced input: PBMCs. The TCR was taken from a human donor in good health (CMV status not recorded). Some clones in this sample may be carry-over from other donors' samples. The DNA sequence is TGTGCCAGCAGCCACCCCGGGACCTCTGGAAACACCATATATTTT. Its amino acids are CASSHPGTSGNTIYF.